Following are 17 T cell receptor beta chains from one sample sequenced in a study of shared clonotypes between healthy human individuals. Only in-frame clones appear in the TCRdb table, and some are missing; sequencing was by immunoSEQ multiplex PCR. The data contain 2 million to 3 million clones, approximately 93% of them singletons. Sequenced sample: naive CD4+ T cells from PBMCs. Subset given: CD45RA+ positively selected. The source is a man between 18 and 35 years old in good health. Some clones in this sample may be carry-over from other donors' samples.

V usage is TRBV28 and J usage is TRBJ2-2, with 10 bases fitting TRBD2. Germline V gene sequence: CDR1 MDHEN, CDR2 SYDVKM. V shed 4 bases, J shed 3 bases, and the junction held 8 bases outside the gene matches. This CDR3 contains 17 residues. The CDR3 sequence is CASSWLAGATDTGELFF. CDR3 nucleotides: TGTGCCAGCAGTTGGCTAGCGGGAGCAACTGACACCGGGGAGCTGTTTTTT. The variable domain in full, with the rest retrieved from reference TRBV28 and TRBJ2-2, is DVKVTQSSRYLVKRTGEKVFLECVQDMDHENMFWYRQDPGLGLRLIYFSYDVKMKEKGDIPEGYSVSREKKERFSLILESASTNQTSMYLCASSWLAGATDTGELFFGEGSRLTVL.

V is TRBV6-5 and J is TRBJ2-5, with D unresolved. Germline V CDR1 and CDR2: MNHEY, SVGAGI. The CDR3 contains 14 residues. V lost 0 bases and J 1 base, leaving 6 bases between the germline ends. CDR3 amino acids: CASSYSFGQETQYF. Written as DNA, the CDR3 is TGTGCCAGCAGTTACTCGTTCGGCCAAGAGACCCAGTACTTC.

J is TRBJ2-2 and V is TRBV7-9; D may be TRBD1 or TRBD2 (5 bases each). The V gene's germline CDR1 is SEHNR and CDR2 FQNEAQ (reference sequence). Trimming pared 5 bases from V and 6 bases from J, leaving 13 bases between. The CDR3 is 14 residues long. In nucleotides, the CDR3 is TGTGCCAGCAGCACCGGGACCCTCGCCGGGGAGCTGTTTTTT. Translated: CASSTGTLAGELFF.

This sequence joins TRBV10-3 and TRBJ2-2, with 7 positions matching TRBD1. V trimming: 3 bases; J trimming: 5 bases; junction bases outside the gene matches: 6. The length of the CDR3 is 15 residues. The germline V gene encodes CDR1 ENHRY and CDR2 SYGVKD. The CDR3 nucleotides are TGTGCCATCAGTGACCCGACAGGGCGAACCGGGGAGCTGTTTTTT. Amino acids: CAISDPTGRTGELFF.

The chain carries TRBV5-1 and TRBJ2-1, with D tentatively TRBD1 (6 bases). Germline V gene data show CDR1 as SGHRS and CDR2 as YFSETQ. This CDR3 contains 15 residues. Trimming removed 4 bases at V and 2 bases at J, with 13 bases between. For the CDR3, the DNA is TGCGCCAGCAGCCCGGGACACAACACCTACAATGAGCAGTTCTTC. Translating gives CASSPGHNTYNEQFF.

This chain uses TRBV28 with TRBJ2-4; 8 bases align to TRBD1. The CDR3 loop spans 15 amino acids. CDR1 is MDHEN and CDR2 is SYDVKM in the germline V gene. The V gene end was trimmed by 5 bases and the J gene end by 0 bases; junction bases not matched to a gene: 3. The CDR3 coding sequence is TGTGCCAGCAGTCAGGGGGCCAAAGCCAAAAACATTCAGTACTTC. Protein: CASSQGAKAKNIQYF.

The V gene is TRBV6-1, the J gene TRBJ1-5, with D uncertain. V shed 2 bases and J shed 6 bases, with 8 bases lying between them. CDR3 size: 13 residues. CDR1 is MNHNS, CDR2 SASEGT, per germline. CDR3 sequence reads: CASSERRVQPQHF. The CDR3 DNA is TGTGCCAGCAGTGAACGTCGGGTTCAGCCCCAGCATTTT.

The genes are TRBV7-2 and TRBJ2-7, with D perhaps TRBD2 (5 bases). V lost 1 base, J lost 2 bases, and 12 bases lay in between. The CDR3 spans 15 residues. Germline lookup yields CDR1 SGHTA and CDR2 FQGNSA. The CDR3 nucleotides are TGTGCCAGCAGCTTAGGGGTGGGAGTGCCCTACGAGCAGTACTTC. Residues: CASSLGVGVPYEQYF.

The J gene is TRBJ2-7, the V gene TRBV5-1, with D perhaps TRBD1 or TRBD2 (5 bases each). Trimming cost V 0 bases and J 7 bases, with 17 bases left between them. This CDR3 is 15 amino acids long. Germline CDR1 reads SGHRS; CDR2 reads YFSETQ. The CDR3 DNA is TGCGCCAGCAGCTTGGGAGGGACCTTATTCTGGGAGCAGTACTTC. It encodes CASSLGGTLFWEQYF.

The chain links TRBV9 to TRBJ2-7; 8 positions agree with TRBD1. Germline-derived CDR1 and CDR2 are SGDLS and YYNGEE. CDR3 length equals 17 residues. V was clipped by 0 bases and J by 3 bases; unmatched bases: 11. CDR3 residues: CASSVEGTGIADYEQYF. In nucleotides, the CDR3 is TGTGCCAGCAGCGTAGAAGGGACAGGAATAGCTGACTACGAGCAGTACTTC.

The chain combines TRBV6-6 with TRBJ1-1, with 10 bases fitting TRBD1. J lost 4 bases, V lost 6 bases, and 5 bases had no gene match. The CDR3 totals 14 residues. Germline CDR1 reads MNHNY; CDR2 reads SVGAGI (reference sequence). CDR3 bases: TGTGCCAGCAGGGCGACAGGGGGCGTCACTGAAGCTTTCTTT. Encoded protein: CASRATGGVTEAFF.

V and J are TRBV6-1 and TRBJ2-7, with 9 bases matching TRBD1. J was trimmed by 5 bases and V by 6 bases; bases with no gene match: 8. The CDR3 is 14 residues long. CDR1 and CDR2 from the germline V gene are MNHNS and SASEGT. The DNA for the CDR3 is TGTGCCAGCAGGAGGACAGGGGCGAACCACGAGCAGTACTTC. Amino acid sequence: CASRRTGANHEQYF.

The rearrangement uses TRBV29-1 and TRBJ2-1, with a possible D match to TRBD2 (6 bases). CDR1 and CDR2 (germline): SQVTM, ANQGSEA. V was cut by 1 base and J by 0 bases, with 13 bases left in between. The length of the CDR3 is 16 residues. In DNA form, the CDR3 reads TGCAGCGTTGAAGGTCGGGACTTGAGCTCCTACAATGAGCAGTTCTTC. Protein sequence: CSVEGRDLSSYNEQFF.

A remark on this clone: This specimen includes other DNA sequences encoding the same CDR3. The CDR3 here is CASSQEGGNQPQHF. CDR3 nucleotide sequence: TGTGCCAGCAGCCAGGAGGGAGGGAATCAGCCCCAGCATTTT. The V call is TRBV4-2, the J call TRBJ1-5; no firm D call. V dropped 3 bases and J dropped 4 bases, with 10 bases sitting between them. The CDR3 has 14 amino acids. Germline V gene data show CDR1 as LGHNA and CDR2 as YNFKEQ.

The chain carries TRBV10-3 and TRBJ1-1; tentative D call: TRBD1 (5 bases). The CDR3 has 15 amino acids. CDR1 is ENHRY, CDR2 SYGVKD, per germline. V lost 5 bases to trimming and J lost 0 bases, with 13 bases between them. CDR3 protein: CAISNPGTLNTEAFF. As DNA, the CDR3 is TGTGCCATCAGTAATCCCGGGACCCTGAACACTGAAGCTTTCTTT.

This rearrangement joins TRBV18 to TRBJ2-2; 8 bases agree with TRBD1. This CDR3 region has 15 residues. Germline-derived CDR1 and CDR2 are KGHSH and LQKENI. Trimming at V came to 2 bases and at J to 8 bases, leaving 7 bases not matched to a gene. The CDR3 region has the DNA TGTGCCAGCTCACCATCTGGACAGGGCGGTGGGGAGCTGTTTTTT. Its translation: CASSPSGQGGGELFF.

Concerning this clone: At the DNA level, this CDR3 is encoded by other sequences in the same sample as well. The rearrangement joins TRBV5-1 to TRBJ1-1, with D unclear. Germline V lookup: CDR1 SGHRS, CDR2 YFSETQ. CDR3 length: 13 amino acids. V was cut by 0 bases and J by 3 bases, with 6 bases left in between. CDR3 sequence (DNA): TGCGCCAGCAGCTTGGTGGTGGACACTGAAGCTTTCTTT. Translation gives CASSLVVDTEAFF.